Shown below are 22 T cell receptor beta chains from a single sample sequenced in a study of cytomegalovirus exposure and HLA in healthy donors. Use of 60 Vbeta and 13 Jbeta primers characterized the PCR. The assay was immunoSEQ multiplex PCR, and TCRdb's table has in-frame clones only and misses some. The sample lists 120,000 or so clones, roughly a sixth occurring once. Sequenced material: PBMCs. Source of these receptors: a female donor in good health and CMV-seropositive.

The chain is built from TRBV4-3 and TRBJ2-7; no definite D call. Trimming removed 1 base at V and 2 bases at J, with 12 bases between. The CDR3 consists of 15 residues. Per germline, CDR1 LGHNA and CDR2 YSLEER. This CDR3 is CASSQAWQAPYEQYF. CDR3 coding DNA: TGCGCCAGCAGCCAAGCCTGGCAGGCACCCTACGAGCAGTACTTC.

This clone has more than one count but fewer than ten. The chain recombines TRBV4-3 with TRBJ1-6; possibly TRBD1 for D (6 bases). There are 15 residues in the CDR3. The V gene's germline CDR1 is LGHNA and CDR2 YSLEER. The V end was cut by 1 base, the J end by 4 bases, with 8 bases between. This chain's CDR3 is CASSQGQGYNSPLHF. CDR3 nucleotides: TGCGCCAGCAGCCAAGGTCAGGGGTATAATTCACCCCTCCACTTT.

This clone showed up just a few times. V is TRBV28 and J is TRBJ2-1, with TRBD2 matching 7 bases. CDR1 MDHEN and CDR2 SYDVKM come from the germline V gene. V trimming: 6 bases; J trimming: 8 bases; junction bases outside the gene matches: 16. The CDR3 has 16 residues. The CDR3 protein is CASSPGGEGSVHEQFF. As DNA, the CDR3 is TGTGCCAGCAGCCCCGGCGGGGAGGGTTCCGTCCATGAGCAGTTCTTC.

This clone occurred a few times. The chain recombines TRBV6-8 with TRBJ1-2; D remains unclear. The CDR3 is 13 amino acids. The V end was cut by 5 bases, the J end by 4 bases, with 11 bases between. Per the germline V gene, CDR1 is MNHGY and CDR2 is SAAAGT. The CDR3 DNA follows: TGTGCCAGCAGTGGTCCGGGGATCTATGGCTACACCTTC. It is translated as CASSGPGIYGYTF.

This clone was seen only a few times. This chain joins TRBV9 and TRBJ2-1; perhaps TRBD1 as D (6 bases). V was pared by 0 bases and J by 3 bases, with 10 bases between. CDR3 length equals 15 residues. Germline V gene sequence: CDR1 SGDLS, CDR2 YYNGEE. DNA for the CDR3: TGTGCCAGCAGCGTAGCTCGAGGGGGCTACAATGAGCAGTTCTTC. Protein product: CASSVARGGYNEQFF.

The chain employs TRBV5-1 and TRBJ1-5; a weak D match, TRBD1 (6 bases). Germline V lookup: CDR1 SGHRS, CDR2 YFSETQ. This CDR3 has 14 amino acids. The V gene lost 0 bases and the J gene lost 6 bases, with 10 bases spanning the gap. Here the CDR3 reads CASSLEAGAQPQHF. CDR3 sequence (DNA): TGCGCCAGCAGCTTGGAGGCAGGGGCTCAGCCCCAGCATTTT.

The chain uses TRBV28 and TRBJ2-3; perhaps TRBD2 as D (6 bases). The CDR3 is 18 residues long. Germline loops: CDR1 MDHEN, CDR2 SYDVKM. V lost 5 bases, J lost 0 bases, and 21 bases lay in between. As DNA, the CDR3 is TGTGCCAGCAGTACCCCCTTCAAAATAGCGGAGAGCACAGATACGCAGTATTTT. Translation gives CASSTPFKIAESTDTQYF.

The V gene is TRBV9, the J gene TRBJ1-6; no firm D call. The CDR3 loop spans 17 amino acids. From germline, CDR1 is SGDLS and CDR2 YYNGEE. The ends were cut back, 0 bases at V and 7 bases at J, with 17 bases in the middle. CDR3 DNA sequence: TGTGCCAGCAGCGTAGCTACGGGAGGTACCGCCAATTCACCCCTCCACTTT. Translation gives CASSVATGGTANSPLHF. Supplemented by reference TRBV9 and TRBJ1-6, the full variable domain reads DSGVTQTPKHLITATGQRVTLRCSPRSGDLSVYWYQQSLDQGLQFLIQYYNGEERAKGNILERFSAQQFPDLHSELNLSSLELGDSALYFCASSVATGGTANSPLHFGNGTRLTVT.

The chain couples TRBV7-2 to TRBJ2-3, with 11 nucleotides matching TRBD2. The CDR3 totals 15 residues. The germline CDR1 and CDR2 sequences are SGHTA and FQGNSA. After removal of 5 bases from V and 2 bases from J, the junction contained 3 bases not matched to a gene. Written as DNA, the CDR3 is TGTGCCAGCAGCACTAGCGGGGGATTCACAGATACGCAGTATTTT. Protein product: CASSTSGGFTDTQYF.

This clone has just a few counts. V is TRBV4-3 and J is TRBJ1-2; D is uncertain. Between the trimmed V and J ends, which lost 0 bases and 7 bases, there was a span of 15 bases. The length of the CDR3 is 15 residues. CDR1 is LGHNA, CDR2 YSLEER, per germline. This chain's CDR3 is CASSQEDLAGVGYTF. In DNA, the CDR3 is TGCGCCAGCAGCCAAGAAGACCTGGCGGGAGTTGGCTACACCTTC.

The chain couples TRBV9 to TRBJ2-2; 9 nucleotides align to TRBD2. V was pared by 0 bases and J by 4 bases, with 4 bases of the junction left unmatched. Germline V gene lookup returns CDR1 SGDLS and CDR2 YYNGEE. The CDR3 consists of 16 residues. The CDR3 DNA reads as TGTGCCAGCAGCGTAGACGCGGGAGGGGTCACCGGGGAGCTGTTTTTT. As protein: CASSVDAGGVTGELFF.

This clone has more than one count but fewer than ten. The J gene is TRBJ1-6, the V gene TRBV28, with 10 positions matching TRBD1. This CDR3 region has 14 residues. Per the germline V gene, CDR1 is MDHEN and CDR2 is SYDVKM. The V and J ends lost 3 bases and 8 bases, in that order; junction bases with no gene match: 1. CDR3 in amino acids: CASSLGTGDSPLHF. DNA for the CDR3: TGTGCCAGCAGTTTGGGGACAGGGGATTCACCCCTCCACTTT.

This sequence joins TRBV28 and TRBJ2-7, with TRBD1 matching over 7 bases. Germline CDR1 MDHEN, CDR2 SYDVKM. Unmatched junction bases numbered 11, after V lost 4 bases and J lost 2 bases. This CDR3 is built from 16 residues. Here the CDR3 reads CASSSYRGRPPYEQYF. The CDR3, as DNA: TGTGCCAGCAGTTCATACAGGGGACGTCCTCCCTACGAGCAGTACTTC.

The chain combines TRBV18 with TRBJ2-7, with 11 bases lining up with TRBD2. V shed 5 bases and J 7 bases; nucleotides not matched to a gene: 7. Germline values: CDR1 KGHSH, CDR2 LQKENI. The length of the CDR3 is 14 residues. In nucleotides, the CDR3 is TGTGCCAGCTCAACATCGGGACTAGCGGAGGAGCAGTACTTC. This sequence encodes CASSTSGLAEEQYF.

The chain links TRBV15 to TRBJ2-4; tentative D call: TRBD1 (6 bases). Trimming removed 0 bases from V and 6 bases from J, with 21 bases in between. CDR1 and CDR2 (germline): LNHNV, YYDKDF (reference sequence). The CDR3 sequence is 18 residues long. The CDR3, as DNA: TGTGCCACCAGCAGAGATTCGGTTGGAAGGGGGTGGGGAAACATTCAGTACTTC. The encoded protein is CATSRDSVGRGWGNIQYF.

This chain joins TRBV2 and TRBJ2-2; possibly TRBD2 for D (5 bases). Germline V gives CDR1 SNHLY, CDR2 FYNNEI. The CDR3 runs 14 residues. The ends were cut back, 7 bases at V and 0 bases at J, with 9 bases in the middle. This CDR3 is CASKLETNTGELFF. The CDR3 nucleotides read TGTGCCAGCAAACTAGAGACGAACACCGGGGAGCTGTTTTTT. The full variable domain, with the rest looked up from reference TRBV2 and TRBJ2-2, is EPEVTQTPSHQVTQMGQEVILRCVPISNHLYFYWYRQILGQKVEFLVSFYNNEISEKSEIFDDQFSVERPDGSNFTLKIRSTKLEDSAMYFCASKLETNTGELFFGEGSRLTVL.

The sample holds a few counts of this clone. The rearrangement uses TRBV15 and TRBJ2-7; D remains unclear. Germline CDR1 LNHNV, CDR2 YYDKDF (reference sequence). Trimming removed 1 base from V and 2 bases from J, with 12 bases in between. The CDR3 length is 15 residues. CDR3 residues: CATSRGPLNPYEQYF. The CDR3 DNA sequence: TGTGCCACCAGCAGAGGCCCCCTAAACCCCTACGAGCAGTACTTC.

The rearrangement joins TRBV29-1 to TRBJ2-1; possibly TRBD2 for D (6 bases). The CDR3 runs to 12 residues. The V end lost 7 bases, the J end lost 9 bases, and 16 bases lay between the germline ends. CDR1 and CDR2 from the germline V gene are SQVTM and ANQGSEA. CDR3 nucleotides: TGCAGCGCTGGGGACTCACGCCGTGAGCAGTTCTTC. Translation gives CSAGDSRREQFF.

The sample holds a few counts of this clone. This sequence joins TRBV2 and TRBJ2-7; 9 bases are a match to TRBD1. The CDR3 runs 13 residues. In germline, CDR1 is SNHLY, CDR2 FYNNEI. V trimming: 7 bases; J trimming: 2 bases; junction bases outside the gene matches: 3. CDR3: CASIGTGTYEQYF. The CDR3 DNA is TGTGCCAGCATTGGGACAGGGACCTACGAGCAGTACTTC.

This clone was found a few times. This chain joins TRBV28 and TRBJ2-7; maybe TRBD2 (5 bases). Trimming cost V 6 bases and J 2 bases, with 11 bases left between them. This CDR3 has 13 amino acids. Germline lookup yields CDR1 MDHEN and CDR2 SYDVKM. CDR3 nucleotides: TGTGCCAGCAGCCACAGCGGTCCCTACGAGCAGTACTTC. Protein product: CASSHSGPYEQYF.

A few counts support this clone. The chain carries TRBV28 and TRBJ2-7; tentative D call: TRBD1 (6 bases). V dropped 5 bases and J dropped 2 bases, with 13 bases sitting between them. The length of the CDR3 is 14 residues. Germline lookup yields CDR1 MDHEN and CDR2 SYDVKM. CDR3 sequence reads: CASSVRGRTYEQYF. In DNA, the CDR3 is TGTGCCAGCAGTGTCAGGGGTAGAACCTACGAGCAGTACTTC.

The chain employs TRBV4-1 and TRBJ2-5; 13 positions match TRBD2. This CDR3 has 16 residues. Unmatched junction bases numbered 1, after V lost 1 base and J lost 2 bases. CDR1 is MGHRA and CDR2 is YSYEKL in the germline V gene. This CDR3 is CASSQGLAGGQETQYF. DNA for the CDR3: TGCGCCAGCAGCCAAGGACTAGCGGGGGGACAAGAGACCCAGTACTTC.